These 27 T cell receptor beta chains were sequenced from one sample in a study of human T cells and chemical hapten exposure. Time point denoted: pre-sensitization, week 0. Treatment: therapeutic diphenylcyclopropenone sensitization with weekly scalp DPC. One entry per CDR3 protein, called by TCRdb with MiXCR from the RACE reads. The sample holds roughly 380,000 distinct CDR3 sequences; approximately 5.1% are singletons and the top ten take 2.6%. The material was whole blood, obtained in connection with sensitization to the hapten diphenylcyclopropenone (DPC). These receptors all come from a woman between 45 and 65 years old with alopecia areata. Some clones in this sample may be carry-over from other donors' samples.

In this sample, this clonotype turned up many times. V and J are TRBV20-1 and TRBJ2-1; 11 bases align to TRBD2. V trimming: 2 bases; J trimming: 2 bases; junction bases outside the gene matches: 2. Germline loops: CDR1 DFQATT, CDR2 SNEGSKA (reference sequence). The CDR3 loop spans 15 amino acids. DNA of the CDR3: TGCAGTGCTAGAACTAGCGGGGGCACCTACAATGAGCAGTTCTTC. This sequence encodes CSARTSGGTYNEQFF.

This chain links TRBV5-5 with TRBJ2-5; a weak D match, TRBD2 (5 bases). Trimming removed 4 bases from V and 1 base from J, with 20 bases in between. The CDR3 sequence is 17 residues long. Per the germline V gene, CDR1 is SGHKS and CDR2 is YYEKEE (reference sequence). CDR3 nucleotide sequence: TGTGCCAGCAGCCCTGGGAGAGGCTGGGAAATCCAAGAGACCCAGTACTTC. It translates to CASSPGRGWEIQETQYF.

In nucleotides, the CDR3 is TGCAGTGCTTACCGTTCCTCTGGGGCCAACGTCCTGACTTTC. Its translation: CSAYRSSGANVLTF. V is TRBV20-1 and J is TRBJ2-6; D uncertain. Germline-derived CDR1 and CDR2 are DFQATT and SNEGSKA (reference sequence). The CDR3 consists of 14 residues. Trimming pared 5 bases from V and 0 bases from J, leaving 8 bases between.

This clonotype was seen at least ten times. The V call is TRBV28, the J call TRBJ2-7, with D uncertain. Germline loops: CDR1 MDHEN, CDR2 SYDVKM. With 4 bases removed from V and 6 bases from J, the gap between germline ends came to 13 bases. The CDR3 loop spans 13 amino acids. The CDR3 DNA follows: TGTGCCAGCAGTTCCGGGCCCTTCGGCGAGCAGTACTTC. Its translation is CASSSGPFGEQYF. The variable domain in full, completed from reference TRBV28 and TRBJ2-7, reads DVKVTQSSRYLVKRTGEKVFLECVQDMDHENMFWYRQDPGLGLRLIYFSYDVKMKEKGDIPEGYSVSREKKERFSLILESASTNQTSMYLCASSSGPFGEQYFGPGTRLTVT.

In its sample, this clonotype was seen a few times. The rearrangement uses TRBV12-3 or TRBV12-4 and TRBJ2-7, with 10 bases matching TRBD1. This CDR3 has 13 residues. V trimming: 8 bases; J trimming: 4 bases; junction bases outside the gene matches: 5. CDR3 protein: CASHRDRGYEQYF. The CDR3 DNA reads TGTGCCAGCCACCGGGACAGGGGTTACGAGCAGTACTTC.

There are many counts of this clonotype. J is TRBJ2-3 and V is TRBV20-1, with 7 bases lining up with TRBD2. The length of the CDR3 is 16 residues. Trimming at V came to 2 bases and at J to 6 bases, leaving 14 bases not matched to a gene. Per the germline V gene, CDR1 is DFQATT and CDR2 is SNEGSKA (reference sequence). The CDR3, as DNA: TGCAGTGCTAGACACCTGGCGGGAGATCTAGTGGATACGCAGTATTTT. Its translation is CSARHLAGDLVDTQYF.

The rearrangement uses TRBV28 and TRBJ2-1; TRBD2 matches 8 bases. The V and J ends lost 1 base and 1 base, in that order; junction bases with no gene match: 6. The V gene's germline CDR1 is MDHEN and CDR2 SYDVKM. The CDR3 has 17 amino acids. DNA for the CDR3: TGTGCCAGCAGTTTATTAGGAGCGGGAGAGTCCTACAATGAGCAGTTCTTC. Residues: CASSLLGAGESYNEQFF. Full variable domain (outside the CDR3, taken from reference TRBV28 and TRBJ2-1): DVKVTQSSRYLVKRTGEKVFLECVQDMDHENMFWYRQDPGLGLRLIYFSYDVKMKEKGDIPEGYSVSREKKERFSLILESASTNQTSMYLCASSLLGAGESYNEQFFGPGTRLTVL.

This clonotype was detected ten times or more. The gene calls are TRBV7-2 and TRBJ2-2; 7 bases are a match to TRBD1. Germline CDR1 reads SGHTA; CDR2 reads FQGNSA. With V trimmed by 6 bases and J by 0 bases, 4 bases remained unmatched. This CDR3 is built from 15 residues. The CDR3 bases are TGTGCCAGCAGTCGCACAGGGGCGAACACCGGGGAGCTGTTTTTT. This codes for CASSRTGANTGELFF.

In its sample, this clonotype was seen many times. The V and J genes are TRBV28 and TRBJ2-1; 8 bases map to TRBD2. Germline V CDR1 and CDR2: MDHEN, SYDVKM. J gave up 6 bases and V 10 bases, and 8 bases lay outside the gene matches. The CDR3 runs 13 residues. For the CDR3, the DNA is TGTGCCATCGGGAGGGAATCACCCAATGAGCAGTTCTTC. The encoded protein is CAIGRESPNEQFF.

Many counts were recorded for this clonotype. The rearrangement joins TRBV2 to TRBJ1-4; D not resolved. Germline loops: CDR1 SNHLY, CDR2 FYNNEI. The CDR3 has 13 amino acids. V shed 10 bases and J shed 6 bases, with 15 bases lying between them. The CDR3 sequence: CATGLISHEKLFF. CDR3 nucleotides: TGTGCCACCGGTCTAATCTCGCATGAAAAACTGTTTTTT.

There are a few counts of this clonotype. The rearrangement links TRBV20-1 to TRBJ1-1; D unclear. V shed 1 base and J shed 2 bases, with 8 bases lying between them. CDR3 size: 13 residues. Germline values: CDR1 DFQATT, CDR2 SNEGSKA (reference sequence). CDR3 in amino acids: CSARGIANTEAFF. CDR3 bases: TGCAGTGCTAGAGGAATCGCTAACACTGAAGCTTTCTTT.

This clonotype appeared many times. The chain recombines TRBV29-1 with TRBJ1-1; D is uncertain. CDR3 length: 11 residues. The V gene's germline CDR1 is SQVTM and CDR2 ANQGSEA. Trimming left V 3 bases short and J 0 bases short, with 2 bases between. CDR3 protein: CSVDMNTEAFF. The CDR3 bases are TGCAGCGTTGATATGAACACTGAAGCTTTCTTT.

The rearrangement uses TRBV6-5 and TRBJ1-1; D not resolved. This CDR3 has 11 amino acids. V lost 7 bases to trimming and J lost 6 bases, with 9 bases between them. Germline CDR1 and CDR2: MNHEY and SVGAGI. DNA of the CDR3: TGTGCCAGCACTCACGGCGCTGAAGCTTTCTTT. It translates to CASTHGAEAFF.

This clonotype occurred many times. This sequence joins TRBV6-5 and TRBJ2-5; 9 nucleotides agree with TRBD2. The CDR3 has 19 residues. Germline V gene sequence: CDR1 MNHEY, CDR2 SVGAGI. Trimming took 2 bases from V and 0 from J; bases not matched to a gene: 13. The CDR3: CASSYAPRVAGVNQETQYF. The CDR3, as DNA: TGTGCCAGCAGTTACGCCCCCCGGGTAGCGGGGGTAAACCAAGAGACCCAGTACTTC.

This chain uses TRBV18 with TRBJ2-5; 8 positions agree with TRBD2. CDR1 and CDR2 (germline): KGHSH, LQKENI. This CDR3 spans 14 amino acids. V dropped 5 bases and J dropped 2; count of bases not matched to a gene: 4. CDR3 sequence: CASSKSGRQETQYF. In nucleotides, the CDR3 is TGTGCCAGCTCAAAGAGCGGGAGACAAGAGACCCAGTACTTC.

This clonotype was detected ten times or more. This rearrangement joins TRBV7-7 to TRBJ2-6, with 8 bases aligning to TRBD1. This CDR3 is 15 amino acids long. The junction had 3 bases not matched to a gene; V was cut back by 5 bases and J by 3 bases. Per the germline V gene, CDR1 is SSHAT and CDR2 is FNYEAQ (reference sequence). In DNA, the CDR3 is TGTGCCAGCAGCCCGGACAGGGATGGGGCCAACGTCCTGACTTTC. Translation gives CASSPDRDGANVLTF.

In this sample, this clonotype turned up many times. This chain connects TRBV5-6 to TRBJ2-6; D is undetermined. Trimming stripped 0 bases from V and 1 base from J, with 5 bases between. Germline V gene data show CDR1 as SGHDT and CDR2 as YYEEEE. The CDR3 totals 15 residues. The CDR3 loop is CASSLDESGANVLTF. CDR3 sequence (DNA): TGTGCCAGCAGCTTGGACGAGTCTGGGGCCAACGTCCTGACTTTC. Full variable domain (missing parts from reference TRBV5-6 and TRBJ2-6): DAGVTQSPTHLIKTRGQQVTLRCSPKSGHDTVSWYQQALGQGPQFIFQYYEEEERQRGNFPDRFSGHQFPNYSSELNVNALLLGDSALYLCASSLDESGANVLTFGAGSRLTVL.

This clonotype was seen at least ten times. The chain uses TRBV2 and TRBJ2-6; D is ambiguous. The CDR3 has 13 amino acids. Trimming took 7 bases from V and 0 from J, leaving 4 bases between them. CDR1 and CDR2 (germline): SNHLY, FYNNEI. In DNA, the CDR3 is TGTGCCAGCATCTCCTCTGGGGCCAACGTCCTGACTTTC. Protein product: CASISSGANVLTF.

This clonotype was seen more than once but under ten times. The rearrangement links TRBV29-1 to TRBJ1-1, with unresolved D. Germline V CDR1 and CDR2: SQVTM, ANQGSEA. Trimming took off 1 base at V and 0 bases at J, with 18 bases between the two ends. The CDR3 sequence is 17 residues long. The CDR3 nucleotides are TGCAGCGTTGAAGGGGAAGACGGCTCCGAGCTGAACACTGAAGCTTTCTTT. This translates into CSVEGEDGSELNTEAFF.

This clonotype was detected many times. The J gene is TRBJ2-2, the V gene TRBV20-1; D gene ambiguous. Germline V gives CDR1 DFQATT, CDR2 SNEGSKA (reference sequence). Trimming shortened V by 0 bases and J by 6 bases, and 11 bases separated the two germline ends. The CDR3 is 14 amino acids. The CDR3 coding sequence is TGCAGTGCTAGAGATTTCACAGCCCCCGGGGAGCTGTTTTTT. Protein sequence: CSARDFTAPGELFF.

The chain carries TRBV24-1 and TRBJ2-2; unclear D gene. V shed 5 bases and J shed 3 bases, with 9 bases lying between them. The CDR3 is made up of 14 amino acids. The germline V gene encodes CDR1 KGHDR and CDR2 SFDVKD. The CDR3 loop is CATSGAGDTGELFF. CDR3 bases: TGTGCCACCAGTGGGGCTGGGGACACCGGGGAGCTGTTTTTT.

This clonotype was recorded a few times. The gene calls are TRBV6-1 and TRBJ1-1, with D possibly TRBD1 on 5 matching bases. Trimming left V 6 bases short and J 2 bases short, with 16 bases between. The CDR3 consists of 15 residues. CDR1 and CDR2 (germline): MNHNS, SASEGT. Here the CDR3 reads CASRESVGVNTEAFF. In nucleotides, the CDR3 is TGTGCCAGCAGGGAATCAGTAGGGGTTAACACTGAAGCTTTCTTT.

This clonotype was counted many times. The chain uses TRBV4-1 and TRBJ2-1; D remains ambiguous. V lost 1 base and J lost 3, with 7 bases in between. The germline gives CDR1 MGHRA, CDR2 YSYEKL. The CDR3 has 14 amino acids. The CDR3 region has the DNA TGCGCCAGCAGCCAAGGGCCCAGCTACAATGAGCAGTTCTTC. Residues: CASSQGPSYNEQFF.

This clonotype has ten or more counts. The genes are TRBV7-6 and TRBJ2-7, with a weak D call TRBD2 (5 bases). Germline values: CDR1 SGHVS, CDR2 FNYEAQ. The CDR3 has 14 amino acids. Trimming cost V 5 bases and J 6 bases, with 17 bases left between them. DNA for the CDR3: TGTGCCAGCAGCCCCACGGGAAGTAGCCGCGAGCAGTACTTC. Translating it yields CASSPTGSSREQYF.

The sample holds many counts of this clonotype. V gene TRBV27 combines with J gene TRBJ2-3; D is perhaps TRBD2 (5 bases). Trimming removed 4 bases at V and 2 bases at J, with 10 bases between. Germline CDR1 is MNHEY and CDR2 is SMNVEV (reference sequence). There are 14 residues in the CDR3. For the CDR3, the DNA is TGTGCCAGCAGTTCCCCTAGCATCACAGATACGCAGTATTTT. Translated, it gives CASSSPSITDTQYF.

This clonotype has more than one count but fewer than ten. V and J are TRBV14 and TRBJ1-5; D possibly corresponds to TRBD1 (5 bases). Per the germline V gene, CDR1 is SGHDN and CDR2 is FVKESK. The CDR3 is 17 amino acids. Trimming removed 4 bases from V and 6 bases from J, with 22 bases in between. The CDR3 nucleotides are TGTGCCAGCAGCCCCTATCGCGGGGGGAATCGGGGTCAGCCCCAGCATTTT. Translating it yields CASSPYRGGNRGQPQHF.

At least ten counts were recorded for this clonotype. The chain combines TRBV29-1 with TRBJ1-1; 10 nucleotides match TRBD1. The germline gives CDR1 SQVTM, CDR2 ANQGSEA. V trimming: 7 bases; J trimming: 4 bases; junction bases outside the gene matches: 9. CDR3 length: 14 residues. In DNA, the CDR3 is TGCAGCGCCGGGACAGGGGCTGGGGCCACTGAAGCTTTCTTT. Translated, it gives CSAGTGAGATEAFF.